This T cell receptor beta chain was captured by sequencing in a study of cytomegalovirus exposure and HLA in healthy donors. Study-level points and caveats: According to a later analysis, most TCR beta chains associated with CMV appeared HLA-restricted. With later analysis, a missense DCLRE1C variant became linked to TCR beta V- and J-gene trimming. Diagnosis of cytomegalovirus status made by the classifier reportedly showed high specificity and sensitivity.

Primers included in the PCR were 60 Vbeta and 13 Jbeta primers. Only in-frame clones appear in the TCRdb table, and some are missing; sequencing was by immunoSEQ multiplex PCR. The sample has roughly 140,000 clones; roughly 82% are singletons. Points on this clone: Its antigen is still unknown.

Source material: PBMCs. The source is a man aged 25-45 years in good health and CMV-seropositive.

Written as DNA, the CDR3 is TGTGCCAGCAGTCTGAAAGGGGGTTATAATGGCTACACCTTC. It encodes CASSLKGGYNGYTF. The chain uses TRBV27 and TRBJ1-2, with a tentative D call TRBD1 (6 bases). Germline CDR1 reads MNHEY; CDR2 reads SMNVEV (reference sequence). CDR3 size: 14 residues. V lost 5 bases and J lost 6, with 16 bases in between.